The present entry profiles one T cell receptor (beta chain) with its context. Its antigen remains unidentified. This record comes from a study of a mutant IDH1 vaccine in newly diagnosed glioma. As for the study in general: Weeks 1, 3, 5, 7, 11, 15, 19 and 23 were when patients received their eight vaccinations. Patients previously underwent radiotherapy, temozolomide, or both, and most underwent both. Radiotherapy alone preceded vaccination by 4-6 weeks; alternatively, vaccination started with temozolomide cycles.

The assay was immunoSEQ multiplex PCR, and TCRdb's table has in-frame clones only and misses some. The profile shows 45,000 to 60,000 clones, over 75% of them singletons. This CDR3 has 15 amino acids. Deletions cut 7 bases from V and 1 base from J, with 17 bases between. Per germline, CDR1 SGHDT and CDR2 YYEEEE. Sample time point: week 5, during vaccination. The content of each vaccine dose was 300 ug of mutant IDH1 20-mer peptide, and topical imiquimod accompanied it. This TCR was recovered from a man aged 50-59 years with glioma. The sample here was PBMCs, taken from a glioma patient whose treatment included an IDH1 peptide vaccine. This rearrangement joins TRBV5-6 to TRBJ1-1; unclear D gene. The DNA of the CDR3 is TGTGCCAGCGGTTTGGGCAGCCTTTCGAACACTGAAGCTTTCTTT. This gives the protein CASGLGSLSNTEAFF.